This TCR beta chain came from a study of breast tumors, draining lymph nodes, adjacent tissues. TCRdb analysed the multiplex PCR reads with MiXCR anew, one entry per CDR3 protein. The sample records around 290,000 distinct CDR3 sequences, 30% to 35% being singletons. Germline CDR1 and CDR2: ENHRY and SYGVKD. This CDR3 is built from 15 residues. V trimming: 10 bases; J trimming: 3 bases; junction bases outside the gene matches: 14. Notes on the study in general: Tumor and nontumor repertoires were significantly more similar in luminal-like than in basal-like breast cancer.

On this clonotype: What it recognizes is unknown.

Breast cancer patients provided tissue from their axillary draining lymph nodes. Sample: axillary lymph node tissue. The chain is built from TRBV10-3 and TRBJ2-7, with 8 bases lining up with TRBD2. The origin of this receptor is a female donor with breast cancer. Some clones in this sample may be carry-over from other donors' samples. The chain's CDR3 is CATRGPGGPFYEQYF. In nucleotides, the CDR3 is TGTGCCACCCGGGGTCCGGGAGGGCCTTTCTACGAGCAGTACTTC.